The text below deals with one TCR beta chain. This clonotype was detected ten times or more. Its target antigen remains unknown. Per-base qualities were not stored, and no clone one base away is much larger. This sample stems from a study of tumor-infiltrating lymphocytes in primary liver carcinoma (TCRdb year 2017). For context, the study as a whole: Of the five patients (three men and two women, aged 30 to 69 years), four had hepatocellular carcinoma and one had combined HCC and intrahepatic cholangiocarcinoma. The five patients had tumors of stage T1-T3 N0M0, with maximum diameters ranging from roughly 4 to 11 cm. Roughly 3.65 to 8 million productive TCRbeta reads were obtained per sample, and no significant difference in read depth was found between tissue types. For each liver tumor, the study sampled five regions along with adjacent normal tissue and blood, and applied TCRbeta repertoire sequencing, expression microarrays and whole-exome sequencing. A total of 35 specimens from 5 patients underwent TCRbeta repertoire sequencing, comprising 25 tumor regions, 5 adjacent noncancerous liver tissues and 5 peripheral blood samples. Reproducibility between technical replicate repertoires was high, with correlation coefficients above 0.98 and mean shared-clone rates approximately 0.9.

Total RNA and DNA were co-extracted from about 19-30 mg of bulk tissue with the AllPrep DNA/RNA mini kit, without cell sorting. Surgical resection was performed in China between November 2015 and 2016 on about 5 patients with histopathologically diagnosed primary liver carcinoma. At the time of sampling, the patients were treatment-naive and had chronic HBV infection. Pieces of fresh tumor and adjacent tissue were cut in half, with one half kept in RNAlater at -80 degrees C and the other half sent for histology. Starting from roughly 540 ng total RNA, TCRbeta-specific cDNA was produced by reverse transcription with a constant-region primer and ProtoScript II reverse transcriptase. The TCRbeta libraries were prepared through three rounds of nested multiplex PCR following a slightly modified ARM-PCR procedure. Multiplex TRBV1-TRBV30 forward primers and a Cbeta reverse primer were used in the first two PCR rounds, each of which was run for roughly 9 cycles. Sample barcodes and Illumina adapters were attached in a final 25-cycle PCR using Deep VentR polymerase. Before sequencing, amplicons between 200 and 500 bp were purified from gel using a QIAquick gel extraction kit. TCRbeta amplicons were sequenced on an Illumina HiSeq 2500 with 250-bp paired-end reads. Per the original workflow: Trimmomatic v0.33 was used to quality-trim the reads, and FLASH v1.2.11 was used to merge paired reads so that full CDR3 sequences could be recovered. MiGEC v1.2.1b assigned V, D and J germline segments to the rearranged TCRbeta sequences. Clonotype statistics and Shannon-Wiener diversity indices were computed with VDJtools v1.0.0. Except for diversity analysis, only each sample's 250 most abundant clonotypes were used in subsequent analyses to reduce sampling bias. TCRdb reanalyzed the raw reads on its own, using fastp at Q25 for trimming and MiXCR for clone calling, and kept in-frame beta chains. Rows matching on CDR3 protein sequence are summarized as one entry with the most common DNA and genes. These V and J calls derive from TCRdb rather than the authors' analysis. This sample holds approximately 80,000 distinct CDR3 sequences; roughly 69% were observed only once. 26% of the sample belongs to the ten largest clones.

The CDR3 has 16 amino acids, counting the end cysteine and phenylalanine. Just the 48-base CDR3 DNA is kept, in frame starting at base 1. CDR1 and CDR2 (SGHRS, YFSETQ) derive from the germline V gene. The junction carries 18 bases between V and J, which are trimmed by 5 bases and 4 bases respectively. The paper as a whole reports these results and caveats: Because only the TCR beta chain was sequenced and unpaired alpha chains were not captured, true repertoire diversity is likely underestimated. Comparison of CD4+ and CD8+ T cell repertoires was precluded by the use of bulk unsorted samples. A significantly larger repertoire fraction was made up by the top 250 clones in tumors than in blood (p = 0.039). Repertoire overlap was found to be higher between tumor regions (mean around 35%) than between tumor-adjacent (about 17%) or tumor-blood (14%) pairs, consistent with antigen-driven expansion. Only 4 to 6 patients were included in the study, and the authors note that the findings should be validated in a larger study.

The chain was built from TRBV5-1 and TRBJ2-2; the D region possibly corresponds to TRBD1 (5 bases align). This TCR was sampled from a man between 40 and 49 years old with primary liver carcinoma and hepatitis B virus infection. Sequenced sample: tumor-adjacent normal liver tissue. The DNA reads TGCGCCAGCAGTGTCGGCCAGGGTGGTAGCACCGGGGAGCTGTTTTTT. Its protein reads: CASSVGQGGSTGELFF.